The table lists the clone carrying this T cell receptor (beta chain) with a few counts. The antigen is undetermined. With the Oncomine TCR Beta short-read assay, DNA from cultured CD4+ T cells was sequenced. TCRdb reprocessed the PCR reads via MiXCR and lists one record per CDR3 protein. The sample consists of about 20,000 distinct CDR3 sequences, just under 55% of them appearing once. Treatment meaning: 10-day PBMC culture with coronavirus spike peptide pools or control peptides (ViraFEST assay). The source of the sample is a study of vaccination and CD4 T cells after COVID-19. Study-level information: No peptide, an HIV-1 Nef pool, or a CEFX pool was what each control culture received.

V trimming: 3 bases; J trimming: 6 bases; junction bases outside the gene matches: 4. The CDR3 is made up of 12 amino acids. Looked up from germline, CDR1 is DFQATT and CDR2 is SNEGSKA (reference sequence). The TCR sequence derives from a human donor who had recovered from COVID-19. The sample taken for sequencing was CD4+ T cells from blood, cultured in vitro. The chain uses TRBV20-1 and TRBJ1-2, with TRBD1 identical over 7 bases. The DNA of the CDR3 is TGCAGTGCTAGGGGCCAGGGGGATGGCTACACCTTC. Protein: CSARGQGDGYTF.